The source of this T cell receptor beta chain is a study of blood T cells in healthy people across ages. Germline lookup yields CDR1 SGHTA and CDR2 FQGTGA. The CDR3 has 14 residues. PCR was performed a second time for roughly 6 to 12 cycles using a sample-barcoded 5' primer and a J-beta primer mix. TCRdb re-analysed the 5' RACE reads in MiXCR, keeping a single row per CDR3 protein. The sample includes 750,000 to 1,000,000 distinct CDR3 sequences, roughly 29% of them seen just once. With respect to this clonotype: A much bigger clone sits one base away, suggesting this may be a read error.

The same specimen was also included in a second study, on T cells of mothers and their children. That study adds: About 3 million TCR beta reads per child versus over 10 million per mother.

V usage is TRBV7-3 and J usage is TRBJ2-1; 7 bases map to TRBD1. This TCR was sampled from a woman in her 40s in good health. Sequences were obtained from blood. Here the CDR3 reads CAGSARQGYNEQFF. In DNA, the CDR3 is TGTGCCGGCAGCGCACGACAGGGCTACAATGAGCAGTTCTTC.